Shown below are 29 T cell receptor beta chains from a single sample sequenced in a study of blood T cell repertoires in COVID-19. The repertoire was sequenced with immunoSEQ multiplex PCR; TCRdb's copy has only in-frame clones and lacks some. The sample lists about 200,000 clones; approximately 80% were seen once. Specimen: peripheral blood. The source of these receptors is an elderly woman with acute or convalescent COVID-19.

The chain joins TRBV6-5 to TRBJ2-4; 9 bases agree with TRBD2. CDR1 and CDR2 (germline): MNHEY, SVGAGI. With V trimmed by 10 bases and J by 1 base, 8 bases remained unmatched. The CDR3 contains 15 residues. The CDR3 nucleotides are TGTGCCACTCTGCGCGGGGGGGCGGCCAAAAACATTCAGTACTTC. It codes for CATLRGGAAKNIQYF.

The table lists this clone with a few counts. The V call is TRBV19, the J call TRBJ1-5; 10 bases line up with TRBD1. After removal of 3 bases from V and 1 base from J, the junction contained 3 bases not matched to a gene. Germline assignment: CDR1 LNHDA and CDR2 SQIVND (reference sequence). The CDR3 has 16 amino acids. The CDR3 nucleotides read TGTGCCAGTAGTATTCGGACAGGGGGAAGCAATCAGCCCCAGCATTTT. Protein: CASSIRTGGSNQPQHF.

The chain combines TRBV10-2 with TRBJ1-1, with TRBD1 as a possible D gene (6 bases). CDR1 is WSHSY, CDR2 SAAADI, per germline. Deletions cut 8 bases from V and 2 bases from J, with 12 bases between. CDR3 length: 13 residues. CDR3 nucleotide sequence: TGCGCCAGCTTGACAGGAGATAACACTGAAGCTTTCTTT. It translates to CASLTGDNTEAFF.

This chain uses TRBV21-1 with TRBJ1-6; the listed D gene, TRBD1, was not tested against the DNA. TRBV21-1 is described as a pseudogene. This CDR3 spans 15 amino acids. CDR3 protein: CASSPRDRDNSPLHF. CDR3 coding DNA: TGTGCCAGCAGCCCCCGGGACAGGGATAATTCACCCCTCCACTTT.

This chain uses TRBV15 with TRBJ2-1; TRBD2 is a possible D gene (6 bases). Trimming took 1 base from V and 4 from J, leaving 8 bases between them. The CDR3 covers 14 residues. Looked up from germline, CDR1 is LNHNV and CDR2 is YYDKDF (reference sequence). The CDR3 here is CATSRGDFYNEQFF. The CDR3 DNA sequence: TGTGCCACCAGCAGAGGGGACTTTTACAATGAGCAGTTCTTC. Variable domain in full (rest from reference TRBV15 and TRBJ2-1): DAMVIQNPRYQVTQFGKPVTLSCSQTLNHNVMYWYQQKSSQAPKLLFHYYDKDFNNEADTPDNFQSRRPNTSFCFLDIRSPGLGDTAMYLCATSRGDFYNEQFFGPGTRLTVL.

V and J are TRBV27 and TRBJ1-4; 9 nucleotides match TRBD1. The CDR3 consists of 15 residues. Per germline, CDR1 MNHEY and CDR2 SMNVEV (reference sequence). The J segment lost 3 bases and the V segment lost 6 bases, leaving 5 bases of the junction unmatched. This CDR3 reads CASSKTGGPNEKLFF. CDR3 nucleotide sequence: TGTGCCAGCAGCAAGACAGGGGGTCCTAATGAAAAACTGTTTTTT.

The V gene is TRBV6-2 or TRBV6-3, the J gene TRBJ1-6; D is undetermined. This CDR3 spans 14 amino acids. Per the germline V gene, CDR1 is MNHEY and CDR2 is SVGEGT. Trimming took off 6 bases at V and 8 bases at J, with 14 bases between the two ends. The CDR3 DNA is TGTGCCAGCAGCCTAATTCTTGAGGATTCACCCCTCCACTTT. Protein product: CASSLILEDSPLHF.

Notes on this clone: An end of the junction does not agree with germline; a read error may underlie this. The chain is built from TRBV30 and TRBJ2-7, with D perhaps TRBD2 (5 bases). The CDR3 sequence is 13 residues long. Germline V gives CDR1 GTSNPN, CDR2 SVGIG (reference sequence). The CDR3 is CAWSVISGEGIIF. For the CDR3, the DNA is TGTGCCTGGAGTGTAATCAGCGGAGAAGGGATAATCTTC.

The chain uses TRBV5-1 and TRBJ2-1; 10 bases align to TRBD1. The V and J ends lost 4 bases and 6 bases, in that order; junction bases with no gene match: 7. The CDR3 spans 15 residues. Germline assignment: CDR1 SGHRS and CDR2 YFSETQ. The CDR3 sequence is CASSRGQGDFNEQFF. CDR3 in DNA: TGCGCCAGCAGCCGCGGACAGGGGGATTTCAATGAGCAGTTCTTC.

V is TRBV10-3 and J is TRBJ2-7; 7 nucleotides agree with TRBD2. Trimming cost V 6 bases and J 6 bases; bases outside gene matches: 11. CDR1 is ENHRY and CDR2 is SYGVKD in the germline V gene. The length of the CDR3 is 14 residues. The CDR3 nucleotides are TGTGCCATCAGCCTACTAGCGCTGGGCGTCGAGCAGTACTTC. Amino acid sequence: CAISLLALGVEQYF.

The V call is TRBV19, the J call TRBJ2-1; TRBD1 aligns across 10 bases. The V and J ends lost 4 bases and 1 base, in that order; junction bases with no gene match: 4. Germline V lookup: CDR1 LNHDA, CDR2 SQIVND (reference sequence). This CDR3 has 16 amino acids. The CDR3: CASSTGTGVSYNEQFF. For the CDR3, the DNA is TGTGCCAGTAGTACCGGGACAGGGGTATCCTACAATGAGCAGTTCTTC.

The V and J genes are TRBV5-6 and TRBJ1-5; no clear D gene. CDR1 and CDR2 (germline): SGHDT, YYEEEE. The CDR3 totals 14 residues. Trimming took off 0 bases at V and 3 bases at J, with 7 bases between the two ends. The CDR3 sequence is CASSLAGVNQPQHF. The CDR3 DNA reads TGTGCCAGCAGCTTGGCCGGGGTCAATCAGCCCCAGCATTTT.

The V gene is TRBV18, the J gene TRBJ1-1, with 8 bases identical to TRBD1. The CDR3 contains 16 residues. Trimming at V came to 4 bases and at J to 2 bases, leaving 9 bases not matched to a gene. Germline lookup yields CDR1 KGHSH and CDR2 LQKENI. The CDR3 DNA sequence: TGTGCCAGCTCACGGTTGCCAGGGGGCGGCAACACTGAAGCTTTCTTT. Its translation is CASSRLPGGGNTEAFF. Variable domain in full (rest from reference TRBV18 and TRBJ1-1): NAGVMQNPRHLVRRRGQEARLRCSPMKGHSHVYWYRQLPEEGLKFMVYLQKENIIDESGMPKERFSAEFPKEGPSILRIQQVVRGDSAAYFCASSRLPGGGNTEAFFGQGTRLTVV.

This clone was found once. The genes are TRBV12-3 or TRBV12-4 and TRBJ1-5; the D is unclear. V was pared by 3 bases and J by 5 bases, with 8 bases between. This CDR3 is 13 amino acids long. CDR3 coding DNA: TGTGCCAGCAGTTTGGGCACTTATCAGCCCCAGCATTTT. Amino acids: CASSLGTYQPQHF.

The chain is built from TRBV7-9 and TRBJ2-7, with TRBD2 identical over 11 bases. Germline CDR1 is SEHNR and CDR2 is FQNEAQ (reference sequence). With V trimmed by 5 bases and J by 4 bases, 7 bases remained unmatched. The CDR3 is made up of 15 amino acids. CDR3 coding DNA: TGTGCCAGCAGCCCGGGACTAGCGGATACTTACGAGCAGTACTTC. Protein product: CASSPGLADTYEQYF. Together with reference TRBV7-9 and TRBJ2-7, the CDR3 gives the full variable domain: DTGVSQNPRHKITKRGQNVTFRCDPISEHNRLYWYRQTLGQGPEFLTYFQNEAQLEKSRLLSDRFSAERPKGSFSTLEIQRTEQGDSAMYLCASSPGLADTYEQYFGPGTRLTVT.

The J gene is TRBJ2-3, the V gene TRBV19; 7 positions match TRBD1. V lost 8 bases, J lost 0 bases, and 5 bases stayed unmatched. Germline CDR1 is LNHDA and CDR2 is SQIVND (reference sequence). CDR3 length equals 14 residues. The CDR3 is CASGTAHSTDTQYF. The CDR3 DNA follows: TGTGCCAGTGGGACAGCTCATAGCACAGATACGCAGTATTTT.

V gene TRBV7-9 combines with J gene TRBJ2-1; possible D gene TRBD2, 6 bases. CDR3 length: 16 residues. The germline V and J ends were trimmed by 5 bases and 2 bases, with 16 bases remaining between them. CDR1 is SEHNR and CDR2 is FQNEAQ in the germline V gene (reference sequence). CDR3 sequence: CASSPPEGPPYNEQFF. The CDR3 bases are TGTGCCAGCAGCCCCCCGGAGGGGCCCCCCTACAATGAGCAGTTCTTC.

This sequence joins TRBV24-1 and TRBJ2-2, with 14 bases lining up with TRBD2. This CDR3 contains 18 residues. Germline V lookup: CDR1 KGHDR, CDR2 SFDVKD. V trimming: 4 bases; J trimming: 6 bases; junction bases outside the gene matches: 9. The CDR3 sequence: CATSEAGTSGSFAGELFF. Here the CDR3 DNA reads TGTGCCACCAGTGAAGCCGGGACTAGCGGGAGTTTTGCCGGGGAGCTGTTTTTT.

V usage is TRBV3-1 (or the pseudogene TRBV3-2) and J usage is TRBJ2-1; D remains unclear. This CDR3 comprises 12 residues. The germline gives CDR1 LGHDT, CDR2 YNNKEL (reference sequence). The V gene lost 4 bases and the J gene lost 10 bases, with 11 bases spanning the gap. The CDR3 spells CASSPPLREQFF. The CDR3 region has the DNA TGTGCCAGCAGCCCCCCTTTACGGGAGCAGTTCTTC.

The CDR3, as DNA: TGCGCCAGCAGCTTTACCAGGGGCGCCGGGGAGCTGTTTTTT. Translation: CASSFTRGAGELFF. The V gene is TRBV5-1, the J gene TRBJ2-2; weak D call: TRBD1 (6 bases). The CDR3 runs 14 residues. The V gene lost 2 bases and the J gene lost 6 bases, with 11 bases spanning the gap. From germline, CDR1 is SGHRS and CDR2 YFSETQ. The variable domain in full, with the rest retrieved from reference TRBV5-1 and TRBJ2-2, is KAGVTQTPRYLIKTRGQQVTLSCSPISGHRSVSWYQQTPGQGLQFLFEYFSETQRNKGNFPGRFSGRQFSNSRSEMNVSTLELGDSALYLCASSFTRGAGELFFGEGSRLTVL.

This clone was seen once. In nucleotides, the CDR3 is TGTGCCAGCAGCCAAGAGGGGAGGGACTACGAGCAGTACTTC. As protein: CASSQEGRDYEQYF. This sequence joins TRBV3-1 (or the pseudogene TRBV3-2) and TRBJ2-7; 7 bases line up with TRBD2. Germline values: CDR1 LGHDT, CDR2 YNNKEL (reference sequence). V was clipped by 0 bases and J by 3 bases; unmatched bases: 2. The CDR3 consists of 14 residues.

This clone was seen a handful of times. This chain links TRBV6-2 or TRBV6-3 with TRBJ2-5, with TRBD2 identical over 7 bases. From germline, CDR1 is MNHEY and CDR2 SVGEGT. V was clipped by 6 bases and J by 2 bases; unmatched bases: 12. This CDR3 has 16 residues. The CDR3 DNA sequence: TGTGCCAGCAGGCCTATGAGACGAGCGGGGCAAGAGACCCAGTACTTC. It is translated as CASRPMRRAGQETQYF.

This rearrangement joins TRBV27 to TRBJ2-1; 16 positions match TRBD2. This CDR3 spans 17 amino acids. Germline V CDR1 and CDR2: MNHEY, SMNVEV (reference sequence). After removal of 3 bases from V and 8 bases from J, the junction contained 7 bases not matched to a gene. The CDR3 protein is CASSFLGTSGRVDEQFF. The CDR3 bases are TGTGCCAGCAGTTTCCTAGGGACTAGCGGGAGGGTGGATGAGCAGTTCTTC.

This sequence joins TRBV11-3 and TRBJ1-1; TRBD1 aligns across 7 bases. The CDR3 loop spans 15 amino acids. V shed 5 bases, J shed 7 bases, and the junction held 13 bases outside the gene matches. Germline V gene lookup returns CDR1 SGHNT and CDR2 YENEEA. CDR3: CASSPRQGGFGEAFF. For the CDR3, the DNA is TGTGCCAGCAGCCCCCGACAGGGCGGGTTTGGTGAAGCTTTCTTT.

Of note for this clone: Other DNA sequences within the sample encode an identical CDR3. V usage is TRBV19 and J usage is TRBJ1-1; the D gene is possibly TRBD1 (5 bases). There are 13 residues in the CDR3. V was trimmed by 6 bases and J by 1 base, leaving 9 bases between them. The germline V gene has CDR1 LNHDA and CDR2 SQIVND (reference sequence). The CDR3 is CASSTTANTEAFF. In DNA, the CDR3 is TGTGCCAGTAGCACGACAGCGAACACTGAAGCTTTCTTT.

The V gene is TRBV10-1, the J gene TRBJ2-7; maybe TRBD1 (5 bases). The V end lost 2 bases, the J end lost 4 bases, and 9 bases lay between the germline ends. The CDR3 consists of 13 residues. Germline V gene data show CDR1 as WNHNN and CDR2 as SYGVQD (reference sequence). This CDR3 reads CASSETNRYEQYF. Here the CDR3 DNA reads TGCGCCAGCAGTGAGACCAACAGGTACGAGCAGTACTTC.

The V and J genes are TRBV6-5 and TRBJ2-2, with a possible D match to TRBD1 (6 bases). The CDR3 runs 14 residues. V was clipped by 5 bases and J by 4 bases, with 11 bases between them. The V gene's germline CDR1 is MNHEY and CDR2 SVGAGI. The CDR3 coding sequence is TGTGCCAGCAGTCGAGGGACAAGCACCGGGGAGCTGTTTTTT. Protein product: CASSRGTSTGELFF.

V and J are TRBV19 and TRBJ1-1; unclear D gene. CDR3 length: 13 amino acids. The germline V and J ends were trimmed by 8 bases and 0 bases, with 10 bases remaining between them. Germline V gene data show CDR1 as LNHDA and CDR2 as SQIVND (reference sequence). This chain's CDR3 is CASAAVMNTEAFF. As DNA, the CDR3 is TGTGCCAGTGCCGCAGTTATGAACACTGAAGCTTTCTTT.

The J gene is TRBJ2-5, the V gene TRBV6-2 or TRBV6-3; 8 positions match TRBD2. V lost 3 bases, J lost 0 bases, and 6 bases stayed unmatched. The CDR3 loop spans 16 amino acids. Germline CDR1 MNHEY, CDR2 SVGEGT. DNA of the CDR3: TGTGCCAGCAGTTATATTAGCGGGGCTTACCAAGAGACCCAGTACTTC. This gives the protein CASSYISGAYQETQYF.